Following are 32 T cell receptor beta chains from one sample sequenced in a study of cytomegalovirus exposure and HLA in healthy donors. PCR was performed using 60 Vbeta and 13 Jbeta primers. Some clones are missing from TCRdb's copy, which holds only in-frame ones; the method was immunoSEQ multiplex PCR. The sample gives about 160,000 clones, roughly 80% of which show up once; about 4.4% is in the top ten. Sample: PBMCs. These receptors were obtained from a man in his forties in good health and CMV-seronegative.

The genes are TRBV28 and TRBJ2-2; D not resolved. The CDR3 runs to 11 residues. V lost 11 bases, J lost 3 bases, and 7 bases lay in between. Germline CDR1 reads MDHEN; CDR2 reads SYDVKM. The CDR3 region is CAESDTGELFF. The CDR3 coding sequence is TGTGCCGAAAGCGACACCGGGGAGCTGTTTTTT.

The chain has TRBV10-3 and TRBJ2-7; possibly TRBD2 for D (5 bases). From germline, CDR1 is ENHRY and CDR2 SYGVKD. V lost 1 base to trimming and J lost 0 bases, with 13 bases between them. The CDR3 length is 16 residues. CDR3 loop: CAISEWAATTSYEQYF. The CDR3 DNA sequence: TGTGCCATCAGTGAGTGGGCAGCGACTACCTCCTACGAGCAGTACTTC.

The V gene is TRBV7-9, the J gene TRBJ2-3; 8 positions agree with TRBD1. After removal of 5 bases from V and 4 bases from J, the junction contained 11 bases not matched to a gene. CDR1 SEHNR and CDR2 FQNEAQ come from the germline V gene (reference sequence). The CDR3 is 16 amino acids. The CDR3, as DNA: TGTGCCAGCAGCCCCCGGACAGGGTTGTTTCCAGATACGCAGTATTTT. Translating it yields CASSPRTGLFPDTQYF.

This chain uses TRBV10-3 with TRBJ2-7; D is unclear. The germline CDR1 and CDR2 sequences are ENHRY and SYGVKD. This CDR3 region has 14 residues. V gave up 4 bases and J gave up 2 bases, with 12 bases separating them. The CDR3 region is CAISAPGETYEQYF. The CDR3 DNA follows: TGTGCCATCAGTGCCCCAGGCGAAACCTACGAGCAGTACTTC.

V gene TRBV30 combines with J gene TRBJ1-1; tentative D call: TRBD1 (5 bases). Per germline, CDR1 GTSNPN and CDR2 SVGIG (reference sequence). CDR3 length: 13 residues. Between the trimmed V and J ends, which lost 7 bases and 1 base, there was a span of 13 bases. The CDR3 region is CASQTGRNTEAFF. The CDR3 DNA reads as TGTGCCTCACAAACAGGCAGGAACACTGAAGCTTTCTTT. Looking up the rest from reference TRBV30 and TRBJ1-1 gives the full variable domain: SQTIHQWPATLVQPVGSPLSLECTVEGTSNPNLYWYRQAAGRGLQLLFYSVGIGQISSEVPQNLSASRPQDRQFILSSKKLLLSDSGFYLCASQTGRNTEAFFGQGTRLTVV.

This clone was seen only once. The CDR3 loop is CASSLGGTVETQYF. The DNA of the CDR3 is TGCGCCAGCAGCTTAGGCGGGACAGTAGAGACCCAGTACTTC. This chain uses TRBV5-1 with TRBJ2-5; D is perhaps TRBD1 (7 bases). This CDR3 is 14 amino acids long. V lost 2 bases and J 4 bases, leaving 12 bases between the germline ends. CDR1 SGHRS and CDR2 YFSETQ come from the germline V gene.

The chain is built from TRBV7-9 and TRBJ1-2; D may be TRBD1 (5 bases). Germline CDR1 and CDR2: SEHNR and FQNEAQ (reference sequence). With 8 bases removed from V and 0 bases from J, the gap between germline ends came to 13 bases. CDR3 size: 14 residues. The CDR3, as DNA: TGTGCCAGCGTAACCAGGGTAACTAACTATGGCTACACCTTC. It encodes CASVTRVTNYGYTF.

This chain's CDR3 is CASSLAASDTQYF. The CDR3 DNA reads TGTGCCAGCAGCTTAGCAGCTTCCGATACGCAGTATTTT. This chain joins TRBV7-9 and TRBJ2-3; D gene ambiguous. The CDR3 covers 13 residues. Germline CDR1 SEHNR, CDR2 FQNEAQ (reference sequence). Trimming cost V 0 bases and J 6 bases, with 7 bases left between them. Using reference TRBV7-9 and TRBJ2-3 for the parts outside the CDR3, the full variable domain is DTGVSQNPRHKITKRGQNVTFRCDPISEHNRLYWYRQTLGQGPEFLTYFQNEAQLEKSRLLSDRFSAERPKGSFSTLEIQRTEQGDSAMYLCASSLAASDTQYFGPGTRLTVL.

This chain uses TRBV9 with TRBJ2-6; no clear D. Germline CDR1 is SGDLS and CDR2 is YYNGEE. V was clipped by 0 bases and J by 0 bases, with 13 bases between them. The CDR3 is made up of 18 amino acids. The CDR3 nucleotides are TGTGCCAGCAGCGTAGCACAGTTTACCCTCTCTGGGGCCAACGTCCTGACTTTC. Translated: CASSVAQFTLSGANVLTF.

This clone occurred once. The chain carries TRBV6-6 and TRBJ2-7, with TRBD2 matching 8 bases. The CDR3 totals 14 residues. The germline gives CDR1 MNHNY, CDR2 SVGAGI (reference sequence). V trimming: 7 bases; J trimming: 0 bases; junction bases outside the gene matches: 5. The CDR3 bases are TGTGCCAGCAATCGGGGGGGCCGCTCCTACGAGCAGTACTTC. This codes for CASNRGGRSYEQYF.

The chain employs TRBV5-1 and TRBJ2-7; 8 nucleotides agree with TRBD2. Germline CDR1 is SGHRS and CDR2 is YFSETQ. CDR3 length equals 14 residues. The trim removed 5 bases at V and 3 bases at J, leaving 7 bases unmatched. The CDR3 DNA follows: TGCGCCAGCAGACCCGCGGGAGGTAACTACGAGCAGTACTTC. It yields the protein CASRPAGGNYEQYF.

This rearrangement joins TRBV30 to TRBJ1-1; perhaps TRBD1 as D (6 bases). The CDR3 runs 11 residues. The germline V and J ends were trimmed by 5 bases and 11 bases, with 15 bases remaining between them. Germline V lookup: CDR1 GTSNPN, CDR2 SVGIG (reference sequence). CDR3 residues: CAWGDMTTAFF. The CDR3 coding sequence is TGTGCCTGGGGGGACATGACAACTGCTTTCTTT.

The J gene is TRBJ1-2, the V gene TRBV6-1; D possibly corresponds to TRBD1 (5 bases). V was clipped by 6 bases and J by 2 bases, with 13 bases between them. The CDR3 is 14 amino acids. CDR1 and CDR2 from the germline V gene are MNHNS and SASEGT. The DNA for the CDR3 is TGTGCCAGCAGGGAGCAGGGTGCGAACTATGGCTACACCTTC. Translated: CASREQGANYGYTF.

The DNA of the CDR3 is TGTGCCAGCAGTTACTCGGGGGCTTCTAGCAATCAGCCCCAGCATTTT. Translating it yields CASSYSGASSNQPQHF. This chain joins TRBV6-5 and TRBJ1-5; D perhaps matches TRBD1 (6 bases). Germline CDR1 reads MNHEY; CDR2 reads SVGAGI. Trimming shortened V by 0 bases and J by 0 bases, and 9 bases separated the two germline ends. The CDR3 sequence is 16 residues long.

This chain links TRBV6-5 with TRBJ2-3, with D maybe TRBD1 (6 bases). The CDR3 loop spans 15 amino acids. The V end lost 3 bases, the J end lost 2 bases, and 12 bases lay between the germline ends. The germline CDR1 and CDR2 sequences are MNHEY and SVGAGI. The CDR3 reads CASSYSRGLTDTQYF. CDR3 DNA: TGTGCCAGCAGTTATAGCAGGGGTCTCACAGATACGCAGTATTTT.

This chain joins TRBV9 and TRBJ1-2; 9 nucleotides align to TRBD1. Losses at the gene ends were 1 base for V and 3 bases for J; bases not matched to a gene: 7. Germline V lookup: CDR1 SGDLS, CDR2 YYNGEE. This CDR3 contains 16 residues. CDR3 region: CASSVTDRGIHYGYTF. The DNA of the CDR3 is TGTGCCAGCAGCGTAACGGACAGGGGCATCCACTATGGCTACACCTTC.

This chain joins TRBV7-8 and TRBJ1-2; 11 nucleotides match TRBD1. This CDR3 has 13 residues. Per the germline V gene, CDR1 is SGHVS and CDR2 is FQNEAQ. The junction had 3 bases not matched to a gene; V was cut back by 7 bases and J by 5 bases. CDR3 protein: CASTGQGAYGYTF. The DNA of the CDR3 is TGTGCCAGCACCGGACAGGGGGCATATGGCTACACCTTC.

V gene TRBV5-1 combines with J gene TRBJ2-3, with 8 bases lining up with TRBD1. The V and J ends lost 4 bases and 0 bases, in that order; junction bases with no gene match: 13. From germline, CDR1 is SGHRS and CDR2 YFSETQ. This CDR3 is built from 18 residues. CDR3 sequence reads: CASSPLLIGQGSTDTQYF. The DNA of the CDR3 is TGCGCCAGCAGCCCACTCTTGATCGGACAGGGAAGCACAGATACGCAGTATTTT.

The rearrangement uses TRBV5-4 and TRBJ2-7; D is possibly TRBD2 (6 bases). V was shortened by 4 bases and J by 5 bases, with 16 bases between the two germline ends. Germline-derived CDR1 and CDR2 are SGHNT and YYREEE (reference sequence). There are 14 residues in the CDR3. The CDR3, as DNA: TGTGCCAGCAGCAGTGGAGGGCATGACGACGAGCAGTACTTC. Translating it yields CASSSGGHDDEQYF.

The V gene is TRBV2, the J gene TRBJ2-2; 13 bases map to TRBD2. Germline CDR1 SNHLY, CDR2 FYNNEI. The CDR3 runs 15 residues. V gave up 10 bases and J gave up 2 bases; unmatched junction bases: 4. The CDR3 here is CAIGLAGANTGELFF. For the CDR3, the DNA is TGTGCCATCGGACTAGCGGGGGCCAACACCGGGGAGCTGTTTTTT.

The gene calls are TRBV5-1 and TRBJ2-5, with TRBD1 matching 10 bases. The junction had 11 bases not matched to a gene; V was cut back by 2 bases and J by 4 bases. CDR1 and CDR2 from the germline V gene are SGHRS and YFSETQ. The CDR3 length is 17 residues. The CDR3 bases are TGCGCCAGCAGCTTTTCAACCACGACAGGGGGCGGAGAGACCCAGTACTTC. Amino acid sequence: CASSFSTTTGGGETQYF.

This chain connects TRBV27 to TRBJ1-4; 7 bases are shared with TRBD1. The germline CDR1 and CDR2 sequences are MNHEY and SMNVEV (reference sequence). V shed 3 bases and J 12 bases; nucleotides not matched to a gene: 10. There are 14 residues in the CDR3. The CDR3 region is CASSFRDDRDQLFF. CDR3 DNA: TGTGCCAGCAGTTTTAGGGATGACAGGGACCAACTGTTTTTT.

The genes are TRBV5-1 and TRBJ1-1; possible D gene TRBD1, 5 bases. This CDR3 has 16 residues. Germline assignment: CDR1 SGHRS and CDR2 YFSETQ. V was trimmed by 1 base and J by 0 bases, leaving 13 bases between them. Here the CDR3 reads CASSLSTAQMNTEAFF. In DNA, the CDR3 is TGCGCCAGCAGCTTGTCGACAGCTCAAATGAACACTGAAGCTTTCTTT.

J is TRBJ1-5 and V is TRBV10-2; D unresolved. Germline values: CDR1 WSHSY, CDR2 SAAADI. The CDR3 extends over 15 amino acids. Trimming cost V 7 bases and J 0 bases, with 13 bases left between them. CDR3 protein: CASKEAPDSNQPQHF. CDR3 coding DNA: TGCGCCAGCAAAGAGGCCCCCGATAGCAATCAGCCCCAGCATTTT.

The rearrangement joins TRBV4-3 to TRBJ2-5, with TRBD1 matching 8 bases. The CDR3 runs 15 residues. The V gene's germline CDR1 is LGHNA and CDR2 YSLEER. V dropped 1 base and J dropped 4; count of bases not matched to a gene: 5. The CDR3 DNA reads TGCGCCAGCAGCCAAGGGACAGGGAAGGGAGAGACCCAGTACTTC. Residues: CASSQGTGKGETQYF.

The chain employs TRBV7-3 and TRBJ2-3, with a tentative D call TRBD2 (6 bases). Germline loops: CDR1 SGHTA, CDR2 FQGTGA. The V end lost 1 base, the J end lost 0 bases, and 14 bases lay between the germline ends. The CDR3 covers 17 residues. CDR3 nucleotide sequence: TGTGCCAGCAGCTTAATTGCGGGACCGTCGAGCACAGATACGCAGTATTTT. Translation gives CASSLIAGPSSTDTQYF.

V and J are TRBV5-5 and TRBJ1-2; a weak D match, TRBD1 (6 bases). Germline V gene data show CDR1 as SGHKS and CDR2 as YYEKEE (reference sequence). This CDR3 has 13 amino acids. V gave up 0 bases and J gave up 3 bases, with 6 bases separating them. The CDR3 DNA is TGTGCCAGCAGCTTGGACAGGGACTATGGCTACACCTTC. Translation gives CASSLDRDYGYTF.

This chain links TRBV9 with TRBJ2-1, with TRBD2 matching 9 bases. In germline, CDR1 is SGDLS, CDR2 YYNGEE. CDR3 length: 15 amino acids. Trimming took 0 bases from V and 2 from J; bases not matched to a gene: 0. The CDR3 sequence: CASSVERGAYNEQFF. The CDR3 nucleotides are TGTGCCAGCAGCGTAGAGCGGGGGGCCTACAATGAGCAGTTCTTC.

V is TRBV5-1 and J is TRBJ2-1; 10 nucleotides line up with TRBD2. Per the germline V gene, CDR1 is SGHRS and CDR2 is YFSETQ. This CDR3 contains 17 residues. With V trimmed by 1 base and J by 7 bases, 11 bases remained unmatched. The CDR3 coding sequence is TGCGCCAGCAGCTTGAGGGTAGCGGGGGGTCAAGGGAATGAGCAGTTCTTC. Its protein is CASSLRVAGGQGNEQFF.

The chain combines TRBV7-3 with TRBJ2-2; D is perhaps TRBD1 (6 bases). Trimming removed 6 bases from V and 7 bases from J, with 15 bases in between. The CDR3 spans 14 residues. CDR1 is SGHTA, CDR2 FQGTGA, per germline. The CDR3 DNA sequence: TGTGCCAGCAGTTCGACCACAGGGATCGGGGAGCTGTTTTTT. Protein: CASSSTTGIGELFF. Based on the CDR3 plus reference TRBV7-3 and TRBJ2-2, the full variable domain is GAGVSQTPSNKVTEKGKYVELRCDPISGHTALYWYRQSLGQGPEFLIYFQGTGAADDSGLPNDRFFAVRPEGSVSTLKIQRTERGDSAVYLCASSSTTGIGELFFGEGSRLTVL.

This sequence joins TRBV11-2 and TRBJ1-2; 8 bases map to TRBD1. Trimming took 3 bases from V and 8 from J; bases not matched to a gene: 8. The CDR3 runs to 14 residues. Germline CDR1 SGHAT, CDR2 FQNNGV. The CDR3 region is CASSLTTGAYGYTF. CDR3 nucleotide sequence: TGTGCCAGCAGCTTGACGACAGGGGCTTACGGCTACACCTTC.

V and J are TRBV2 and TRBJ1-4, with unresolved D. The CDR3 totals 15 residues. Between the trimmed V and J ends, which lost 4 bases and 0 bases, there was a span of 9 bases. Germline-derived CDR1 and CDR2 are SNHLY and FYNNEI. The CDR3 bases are TGTGCCAGCAGTGCCGACGGAGCAACTAATGAAAAACTGTTTTTT. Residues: CASSADGATNEKLFF.